The present entry profiles one TCR beta chain with its context. Its matching antigen is unknown. MiXCR was run by TCRdb on the multiplex PCR reads, yielding one entry per CDR3 protein. The table lists 200,000 or so distinct CDR3 sequences, over 25% of them singletons. Breast cancer patients provided tissue from their axillary draining lymph nodes. This entry is derived from a study of breast tumors, draining lymph nodes, adjacent tissues. Points from the study as a whole: Data only fit, rather than demonstrated, lymph node origin of most tumor T cells. Most tumor T cells seemingly derive from lymph node, then expand in tumor. Compared with lymph nodes, tumors were less diverse; compared with nontumor tissue, more.

Germline V gene sequence: CDR1 MNHEY, CDR2 SVGEGT. The CDR3 sequence is 15 residues long. The V end lost 5 bases, the J end lost 0 bases, and 14 bases lay between the germline ends. Sequenced input: axillary lymph node tissue. This sequence originates from a female donor with breast cancer. Some clones in this sample may be carry-over from other donors' samples. This sequence joins TRBV6-2 or TRBV6-3 and TRBJ2-7; D is possibly TRBD2 (6 bases). The CDR3 region has the DNA TGTGCCAGCAGTCCTGGGGGAGGAGGCTCCTACGAGCAGTACTTC. It encodes CASSPGGGGSYEQYF.